A selection of T cell receptor beta chains follows, all from one sample in a study of T-cell reconstitution after alpha-beta-depleted transplantation in children. TCRdb fed the PCR reads into MiXCR, producing one record per CDR3 protein. The sample contains over 300,000 distinct CDR3 sequences, about a tenth of which appear only once. The sample consisted of PBMCs from the stem cell graft donor, taken from the stem cell graft. Every receptor here comes from a human donor who donated a stem cell graft to a child with acute lymphoblastic leukemia. Both conserved end residues are part of each CDR3. D genes are given only for firm matches. The listing skips clone size in some rows; elsewhere it reads once, few, many or a size class.

CDR3 length: 16
clone size: .
D gene: TRBD2
J gene: TRBJ2-1
V gene: TRBV11-3
CDR3 protein: CASSSGLAGPYNEQFF
CDR3 DNA: TGTGCCAGCAGCTCTGGACTAGCGGGACCATACAATGAGCAGTTCTTC

CDR3 length: 15
clone size: .
D gene: .
J gene: TRBJ1-4
V gene: TRBV19
CDR3 protein: CASSYYQGGEGKLFF
CDR3 DNA: TGTGCCAGTAGTTACTACCAGGGTGGCGAGGGAAAACTGTTTTTT

CDR3 length: 17
clone size: .
D gene: TRBD2
J gene: TRBJ2-1
V gene: TRBV7-9
CDR3 protein: CASSPTSGVSSYNEQFF
CDR3 DNA: TGTGCCAGCAGCCCAACTAGCGGGGTGAGCTCCTACAATGAGCAGTTCTTC

CDR3 length: 15
clone size: few
D gene: .
J gene: TRBJ2-5
V gene: TRBV6-5
CDR3 protein: CASSYSLWGQETQYF
CDR3 DNA: TGTGCCAGCAGTTACTCGTTATGGGGCCAAGAGACCCAGTACTTC

CDR3 length: 16
clone size: many
D gene: TRBD2
J gene: TRBJ2-1
V gene: TRBV7-2
CDR3 protein: CASSSLAGRPVNEQFF
CDR3 DNA: TGTGCCAGCAGCTCACTAGCGGGACGGCCAGTCAATGAGCAGTTCTTC

CDR3 length: 17
clone size: .
D gene: TRBD2
J gene: TRBJ2-1
V gene: TRBV7-3
CDR3 protein: CASSQKGLAGGGNEQFF
CDR3 DNA: TGTGCCAGCAGCCAAAAAGGACTAGCGGGAGGGGGTAATGAGCAGTTCTTC

CDR3 length: 15
clone size: many
D gene: TRBD2
J gene: TRBJ2-1
V gene: TRBV3-1
CDR3 protein: CASTSSGRAGNEQFF
CDR3 DNA: TGTGCCAGCACCTCTAGCGGGAGGGCAGGGAATGAGCAGTTCTTC

CDR3 length: 15
clone size: many
D gene: TRBD2
J gene: TRBJ2-7
V gene: TRBV5-1
CDR3 protein: CASSPASGRVGEQYF
CDR3 DNA: TGCGCCAGCAGCCCGGCGAGCGGGAGGGTAGGGGAGCAGTACTTC

CDR3 length: 16
clone size: many
D gene: TRBD2
J gene: TRBJ2-3
V gene: TRBV5-1
CDR3 protein: CASSSGTSGSTDTQYF
CDR3 DNA: TGCGCCAGCAGCTCCGGGACTAGCGGAAGCACAGATACGCAGTATTTT

CDR3 length: 13
clone size: few
D gene: .
J gene: TRBJ1-1
V gene: TRBV30
CDR3 protein: CAWSVGGNTEAFF
CDR3 DNA: TGTGCCTGGAGTGTTGGAGGGAACACTGAAGCTTTCTTT

CDR3 length: 15
clone size: many
D gene: .
J gene: TRBJ1-5
V gene: TRBV7-2
CDR3 protein: CASSLRGQNNQPQHF
CDR3 DNA: TGTGCCAGCAGCTTAAGGGGACAAAACAATCAGCCCCAGCATTTT

CDR3 length: 17
clone size: few
D gene: TRBD2
J gene: TRBJ2-3
V gene: TRBV9
CDR3 protein: CASSDGTSGRWADTQYF
CDR3 DNA: TGTGCCAGCAGCGATGGGACTAGCGGGAGGTGGGCAGATACGCAGTATTTT

CDR3 length: 13
clone size: once
D gene: .
J gene: TRBJ2-2
V gene: TRBV9
CDR3 protein: CASSVDRVGELFF
CDR3 DNA: TGTGCCAGCAGCGTAGACAGGGTAGGGGAGCTGTTTTTT

CDR3 length: 14
clone size: .
D gene: .
J gene: TRBJ2-3
V gene: TRBV25-1
CDR3 protein: CASSLTRAGDTQYF
CDR3 DNA: TGTGCCAGCAGTTTAACACGGGCCGGGGATACGCAGTATTTT

CDR3 length: 15
clone size: few
D gene: TRBD2
J gene: TRBJ2-7
V gene: TRBV7-2
CDR3 protein: CASSLTFSGSYEQYF
CDR3 DNA: TGTGCCAGCAGCCTAACGTTTAGCGGGAGCTACGAGCAGTACTTC

CDR3 length: 15
clone size: few
D gene: TRBD2
J gene: TRBJ2-3
V gene: TRBV3-1
CDR3 protein: CASSQDSGRADTQYF
CDR3 DNA: TGTGCCAGCAGCCAAGACTCCGGGAGGGCAGATACGCAGTATTTT

CDR3 length: 15
clone size: many
D gene: .
J gene: TRBJ2-1
V gene: TRBV2
CDR3 protein: CASSGGSATINEQFF
CDR3 DNA: TGTGCCAGCAGCGGGGGATCTGCAACAATTAATGAGCAGTTCTTC

CDR3 length: 16
clone size: .
D gene: .
J gene: TRBJ2-1
V gene: TRBV7-2
CDR3 protein: CASSPKLEPAYNEQFF
CDR3 DNA: TGTGCCAGCAGCCCAAAACTAGAGCCCGCCTACAATGAGCAGTTCTTC

CDR3 length: 17
clone size: few
D gene: TRBD2
J gene: TRBJ2-2
V gene: TRBV11-1
CDR3 protein: CASSFGPLAGVTGELFF
CDR3 DNA: TGTGCCAGCAGCTTTGGGCCACTAGCGGGCGTCACCGGGGAGCTGTTTTTT

CDR3 length: 14
clone size: .
D gene: .
J gene: TRBJ2-3
V gene: TRBV20-1
CDR3 protein: CSARDSRGSDTQYF
CDR3 DNA: TGCAGTGCTCGGGACTCAAGGGGGTCAGATACGCAGTATTTT

CDR3 length: 19
clone size: .
D gene: TRBD2
J gene: TRBJ2-7
V gene: TRBV28
CDR3 protein: CASSLALSVSGRVSYEQYF
CDR3 DNA: TGTGCCAGCAGTTTAGCCCTTTCAGTCAGCGGGAGGGTGTCCTACGAGCAGTACTTC

CDR3 length: 12
clone size: many
D gene: .
J gene: TRBJ1-1
V gene: TRBV10-3
CDR3 protein: CAIRTVDTEAFF
CDR3 DNA: TGTGCCATCAGGACAGTGGACACTGAAGCTTTCTTT

CDR3 length: 14
clone size: many
D gene: .
J gene: TRBJ2-1
V gene: TRBV7-9
CDR3 protein: CASSLVGADNEQFF
CDR3 DNA: TGTGCCAGCAGCTTAGTCGGGGCAGACAATGAGCAGTTCTTC

CDR3 length: 15
clone size: few
D gene: .
J gene: TRBJ2-7
V gene: TRBV20-1
CDR3 protein: CSARARGTPNLEQYF
CDR3 DNA: TGCAGTGCTAGAGCCCGCGGGACCCCTAACCTCGAGCAGTACTTC

CDR3 length: 16
clone size: many
D gene: TRBD1
J gene: TRBJ1-5
V gene: TRBV12-3/TRBV12-4
CDR3 protein: CASSSMGTGTNQPQHF
CDR3 DNA: TGTGCCAGCAGTTCCATGGGGACAGGGACCAATCAGCCCCAGCATTTT

CDR3 length: 15
clone size: many
D gene: TRBD2
J gene: TRBJ2-3
V gene: TRBV12-3/TRBV12-4
CDR3 protein: CASSFSGSDGDTQYF
CDR3 DNA: TGTGCCAGCAGTTTTAGCGGGAGCGACGGAGATACGCAGTATTTT

CDR3 length: 14
clone size: .
D gene: TRBD2
J gene: TRBJ2-7
V gene: TRBV29-1
CDR3 protein: CSVEGGRSSYEQYF
CDR3 DNA: TGCAGCGTTGAAGGCGGGAGGAGCTCCTACGAGCAGTACTTC

CDR3 length: 17
clone size: .
D gene: .
J gene: TRBJ2-1
V gene: TRBV4-3
CDR3 protein: CASSQDIRGVVGDEQFF
CDR3 DNA: TGCGCCAGCAGCCAAGATATAAGAGGAGTGGTGGGCGATGAGCAGTTCTTC

CDR3 length: 11
clone size: few
D gene: .
J gene: TRBJ2-7
V gene: TRBV6-6
CDR3 protein: CASSYLAEQYF
CDR3 DNA: TGTGCCAGCAGTTACTTGGCCGAGCAGTACTTC

CDR3 length: 15
clone size: many
D gene: TRBD1
J gene: TRBJ2-7
V gene: TRBV12-3/TRBV12-4
CDR3 protein: CASSEPGQGAYEQYF
CDR3 DNA: TGTGCCAGCAGTGAGCCGGGACAGGGGGCGTACGAGCAGTACTTC

CDR3 length: 15
clone size: few
D gene: .
J gene: TRBJ2-1
V gene: TRBV9
CDR3 protein: CASSVGRWSYNEQFF
CDR3 DNA: TGTGCCAGCAGCGTTGGGAGGTGGTCCTACAATGAGCAGTTCTTC

CDR3 length: 17
clone size: .
D gene: .
J gene: TRBJ2-4
V gene: TRBV5-1
CDR3 protein: CASSVYPLGVGENIQYF
CDR3 DNA: TGCGCCAGCAGCGTCTACCCGCTAGGGGTGGGAGAAAACATTCAGTACTTC

CDR3 length: 18
clone size: few
D gene: TRBD2
J gene: TRBJ2-1
V gene: TRBV5-1
CDR3 protein: CASSSVPQIAGIGNEQFF
CDR3 DNA: TGCGCCAGCAGCTCCGTCCCTCAAATAGCGGGAATCGGCAATGAGCAGTTCTTC

CDR3 length: 15
clone size: .
D gene: TRBD2
J gene: TRBJ2-1
V gene: TRBV4-2
CDR3 protein: CASSQDGRSYNEQFF
CDR3 DNA: TGTGCCAGCAGCCAAGACGGGAGGTCCTACAATGAGCAGTTCTTC

CDR3 length: 14
clone size: few
D gene: TRBD2
J gene: TRBJ2-3
V gene: TRBV5-1
CDR3 protein: CASKSREGADTQYF
CDR3 DNA: TGCGCCAGCAAATCGCGGGAGGGGGCAGATACGCAGTATTTT

CDR3 length: 17
clone size: .
D gene: .
J gene: TRBJ2-7
V gene: TRBV7-9
CDR3 protein: CASSLVGRAGVSYEQYF
CDR3 DNA: TGTGCCAGCAGCTTAGTTGGACGCGCAGGAGTCTCCTACGAGCAGTACTTC

CDR3 length: 17
clone size: many
D gene: .
J gene: TRBJ1-4
V gene: TRBV27
CDR3 protein: CASSLTAVTATNEKLFF
CDR3 DNA: TGTGCCAGCAGTTTAACGGCCGTGACAGCAACTAATGAAAAACTGTTTTTT

CDR3 length: 21
clone size: .
D gene: TRBD1
J gene: TRBJ2-5
V gene: TRBV11-1
CDR3 protein: CASSFVDGTGSYKGPKETQYF
CDR3 DNA: TGTGCCAGCAGCTTCGTGGACGGGACAGGGTCCTATAAGGGACCCAAAGAGACCCAGTACTTC

CDR3 length: 14
clone size: few
D gene: .
J gene: TRBJ2-7
V gene: TRBV18
CDR3 protein: CASSPGVPSYEQYF
CDR3 DNA: TGTGCCAGCTCACCTGGCGTACCCTCCTACGAGCAGTACTTC

CDR3 length: 14
clone size: many
D gene: .
J gene: TRBJ2-3
V gene: TRBV4-2
CDR3 protein: CASSLDGYTDTQYF
CDR3 DNA: TGTGCCAGCAGCCTTGACGGTTACACAGATACGCAGTATTTT

CDR3 length: 13
clone size: many
D gene: TRBD1
J gene: TRBJ1-1
V gene: TRBV10-3
CDR3 protein: CAISEGTATEAFF
CDR3 DNA: TGTGCCATCAGTGAGGGGACAGCGACTGAAGCTTTCTTT

CDR3 length: 14
clone size: .
D gene: .
J gene: TRBJ2-7
V gene: TRBV19
CDR3 protein: CASTMDSAGYEQYF
CDR3 DNA: TGTGCCAGTACCATGGACTCCGCCGGTTACGAGCAGTACTTC

CDR3 length: 16
clone size: .
D gene: TRBD2
J gene: TRBJ2-2
V gene: TRBV29-1
CDR3 protein: CSVEASTSGRAGELFF
CDR3 DNA: TGCAGCGTTGAAGCTTCGACTAGCGGGAGGGCCGGGGAGCTGTTTTTT

CDR3 length: 13
clone size: .
D gene: .
J gene: TRBJ1-1
V gene: TRBV6-6
CDR3 protein: CASSPIRGTEAFF
CDR3 DNA: TGTGCCAGCAGTCCTATACGGGGGACTGAAGCTTTCTTT

CDR3 length: 14
clone size: few
D gene: TRBD2
J gene: TRBJ2-7
V gene: TRBV20-1
CDR3 protein: CSARVLRERYEQYF
CDR3 DNA: TGCAGTGCTAGGGTCCTGCGGGAGAGGTACGAGCAGTACTTC